This TCR beta chain was captured by sequencing in a study of blood T cells in healthy people across ages. Next came a second PCR, run for about 6 to 12 cycles, which used a sample-barcoded 5' primer along with a J-beta primer mix. Using its own MiXCR run on the 5' RACE reads, TCRdb lists one record per CDR3 protein. This table has about 640,000 distinct CDR3 sequences, around 54% appearing once. This clonotype came up a few times. Total RNA extracted from each sample amounted to at least 5 micrograms. This CDR3 contains 15 residues. The germline V gene encodes CDR1 SGHNT and CDR2 YYREEE (reference sequence). Trimming removed 2 bases at V and 0 bases at J, with 9 bases between.

The rearrangement uses TRBV5-4 and TRBJ2-1; unclear D gene. Sequenced material: blood. The origin of this receptor is a man in his 60s in good health. The CDR3 DNA sequence: TGTGCCAGCAGCTTCCCGGCATCCTCCTACAATGAGCAGTTCTTC. Translation gives CASSFPASSYNEQFF.